What follows are 18 T cell receptor beta chains derived from one specimen sequenced in a study of CD8+CD57+ T cells in acquired aplastic anemia. Genomic DNA served as template for TCR beta VDJ and CDR3 profiling. TCRdb recomputed calls from the reads with MiXCR, one row per CDR3 protein. The sample lists 75,000 to 80,000 distinct CDR3 sequences; around 70% were seen once. It was patients with CD8+CD57+ cell expansion by flow cytometry who were chosen for sequencing. Sequenced material: sorted CD4+, CD8+, or CD8+CD57+ T cells (not recorded which) from PBMCs. Receptor source: a human donor with aplastic anemia.

J is TRBJ2-5 and V is TRBV10-3, with D unclear. Trimming took off 8 bases at V and 2 bases at J, with 6 bases between the two ends. This CDR3 has 11 amino acids. Germline loops: CDR1 ENHRY, CDR2 SYGVKD. DNA of the CDR3: TGTGCCATCGGTACACAAGAGACCCAGTACTTC. Its translation is CAIGTQETQYF.

V is TRBV19 and J is TRBJ2-3; D gene uncertain. The CDR3 spans 14 residues. Germline CDR1 LNHDA, CDR2 SQIVND (reference sequence). V was trimmed by 3 bases and J by 0 bases, leaving 7 bases between them. Here the CDR3 reads CASSIMASTDTQYF. In nucleotides, the CDR3 is TGTGCCAGTAGTATCATGGCTAGCACAGATACGCAGTATTTT.

V gene TRBV7-8 combines with J gene TRBJ2-7, with TRBD2 matching 8 bases. After removal of 7 bases from V and 3 bases from J, the junction contained 11 bases not matched to a gene. The CDR3 runs 15 residues. Germline V CDR1 and CDR2: SGHVS, FQNEAQ. The chain's CDR3 is CASTYAAGVGYEQYF. The CDR3 nucleotides are TGTGCCAGCACTTACGCAGCGGGAGTCGGCTACGAGCAGTACTTC.

V and J are TRBV11-2 and TRBJ1-1; 7 bases agree with TRBD1. The germline V gene has CDR1 SGHAT and CDR2 FQNNGV. CDR3 length: 14 residues. V gave up 3 bases and J gave up 1 base; unmatched junction bases: 2. CDR3 protein: CASSLNRGNTEAFF. For the CDR3, the DNA is TGTGCCAGCAGCTTGAACAGGGGGAACACTGAAGCTTTCTTT. The full variable domain, with the rest looked up from reference TRBV11-2 and TRBJ1-1, is EAGVAQSPRYKIIEKRQSVAFWCNPISGHATLYWYQQILGQGPKLLIQFQNNGVVDDSQLPKDRFSAERLKGVDSTLKIQPAKLEDSAVYLCASSLNRGNTEAFFGQGTRLTVV.

This clonotype was seen many times. The chain carries TRBV9 and TRBJ2-1, with 7 positions matching TRBD2. Trimming took 0 bases from V and 6 from J; bases not matched to a gene: 6. Per germline, CDR1 SGDLS and CDR2 YYNGEE. The CDR3 is 15 residues long. Here the CDR3 DNA reads TGTGCCAGCAGCGTAGTTGGCGGGAGTAGCAATGAGCAGTTCTTC. As protein: CASSVVGGSSNEQFF.

The chain has TRBV19 and TRBJ1-4; D is possibly TRBD1 (5 bases). Germline assignment: CDR1 LNHDA and CDR2 SQIVND (reference sequence). With 3 bases removed from V and 0 bases from J, the gap between germline ends came to 11 bases. This CDR3 is built from 16 residues. The DNA for the CDR3 is TGTGCCAGTAGTATTAGGCAGGGCTCAACTAATGAAAAACTGTTTTTT. It encodes CASSIRQGSTNEKLFF. The whole variable domain, remainder taken from reference TRBV19 and TRBJ1-4, is DGGITQSPKYLFRKEGQNVTLSCEQNLNHDAMYWYRQDPGQGLRLIYYSQIVNDFQKGDIAEGYSVSREKKESFPLTVTSAQKNPTAFYLCASSIRQGSTNEKLFFGSGTQLSVL.

The genes are TRBV20-1 and TRBJ1-2; 8 nucleotides agree with TRBD1. The CDR3 totals 13 residues. The V segment lost 0 bases and the J segment 8 bases; nucleotides outside the gene matches: 5. Germline CDR1 is DFQATT and CDR2 is SNEGSKA (reference sequence). This CDR3 is CSAREYDRGGYTF. The CDR3 DNA is TGCAGTGCTAGAGAATACGACAGGGGCGGCTACACCTTC.

The V gene is TRBV2, the J gene TRBJ1-1, with D uncertain. The CDR3 totals 13 residues. V was trimmed by 6 bases and J by 5 bases, leaving 13 bases between them. Germline V gene data show CDR1 as SNHLY and CDR2 as FYNNEI. As DNA, the CDR3 is TGTGCCAGCAGGGGATCGGACGGTACTGAAGCTTTCTTT. Translation gives CASRGSDGTEAFF.

Comments on this clonotype: In this CDR3 the conserved last residue, phenylalanine or tryptophan, is missing, so a read error is likely. The chain joins TRBV24-1 to TRBJ1-1; D perhaps matches TRBD1 (5 bases). CDR1 KGHDR and CDR2 SFDVKD come from the germline V gene. The length of the CDR3 is 14 residues. The CDR3 reads CATSASGVNTEAFY. CDR3 sequence (DNA): TGTGCCACCAGTGCATCGGGGGTGAACACCGAAGCTTTCTAT.

This chain links TRBV9 with TRBJ2-7, with 8 positions matching TRBD2. J gave up 3 bases and V 4 bases, and 9 bases lay outside the gene matches. Germline assignment: CDR1 SGDLS and CDR2 YYNGEE. The CDR3 has 15 residues. CDR3 loop: CASSYGGEPFYEQYF. CDR3 in DNA: TGTGCCAGCAGCTACGGGGGGGAGCCGTTCTACGAGCAGTACTTC.

This clonotype has only one observation. The gene calls are TRBV6-1 and TRBJ2-1, with 9 nucleotides matching TRBD2. The CDR3 spans 15 residues. With 6 bases clipped from V and 8 bases from J, the junction kept 11 bases outside the gene matches. Germline lookup yields CDR1 MNHNS and CDR2 SASEGT. As DNA, the CDR3 is TGTGCCAGCAGCAGGAGGCGGGGGGGATTGGATGAGCAGTTCTTC. Amino acid sequence: CASSRRRGGLDEQFF.

This rearrangement joins TRBV19 to TRBJ1-2, with 7 bases that match TRBD1. With 5 bases clipped from V and 4 bases from J, the junction kept 10 bases outside the gene matches. The CDR3 has 15 residues. The germline V gene has CDR1 LNHDA and CDR2 SQIVND (reference sequence). CDR3 sequence reads: CASSSIGGVGYGYTF. CDR3 coding DNA: TGTGCCAGTAGTTCGATAGGGGGCGTCGGCTATGGCTACACCTTC.

The chain carries TRBV19 and TRBJ2-7; 10 bases map to TRBD1. This CDR3 region has 15 residues. CDR1 and CDR2 (germline): LNHDA, SQIVND (reference sequence). V gave up 3 bases and J gave up 5 bases; unmatched junction bases: 7. The CDR3 DNA reads TGTGCCAGTAGTATTGGGACAGGGGAGTGGGACGAGCAGTACTTC. It specifies CASSIGTGEWDEQYF.

This chain joins TRBV15 and TRBJ2-7; a possible D gene is TRBD2 (5 bases). V lost 1 base, J lost 2 bases, and 9 bases lay in between. CDR3 size: 14 residues. CDR1 and CDR2 from the germline V gene are LNHNV and YYDKDF (reference sequence). The CDR3 bases are TGTGCCACCAGCAGAGTTCCGGGGACCTACGAGCAGTACTTC. Protein: CATSRVPGTYEQYF.

This clonotype was seen once. V and J are TRBV7-9 and TRBJ2-7; the D gene is possibly TRBD1 (6 bases). The V and J ends lost 3 bases and 4 bases respectively, with 13 bases between them. This CDR3 has 14 amino acids. CDR1 and CDR2 (germline): SEHNR, FQNEAQ (reference sequence). CDR3 region: CASSFLQGPYEQYF. CDR3 DNA sequence: TGTGCCAGCAGCTTCCTACAGGGACCTTACGAGCAGTACTTC.

This chain joins TRBV7-9 and TRBJ1-6, with D perhaps matching TRBD1 (6 bases). V lost 5 bases and J 14 bases, leaving 13 bases between the germline ends. Per germline, CDR1 SEHNR and CDR2 FQNEAQ (reference sequence). This CDR3 region has 12 residues. CDR3 sequence (DNA): TGTGCCAGCAGCAAGGGGGAGGGGACCCTCCACTTT. Translated: CASSKGEGTLHF.

This clonotype was counted between two and nine times. The chain has TRBV5-1 and TRBJ2-1, with 8 bases lining up with TRBD1. Germline CDR1 and CDR2: SGHRS and YFSETQ. With V trimmed by 5 bases and J by 4 bases, 8 bases remained unmatched. The CDR3 runs to 15 residues. CDR3 coding DNA: TGCGCCAGCAGGCTACCGGGACAGGTATACAATGAGCAGTTCTTC. Amino acid sequence: CASRLPGQVYNEQFF.

V and J are TRBV24-1 and TRBJ2-1, with 8 positions matching TRBD2. The CDR3 is made up of 16 amino acids. Germline loops: CDR1 KGHDR, CDR2 SFDVKD. V lost 5 bases to trimming and J lost 2 bases; unmatched junction nucleotides: 7. The CDR3 region is CATSGTSGEAYNEQFF. The DNA for the CDR3 is TGTGCCACCAGTGGCACTAGCGGTGAGGCCTACAATGAGCAGTTCTTC.